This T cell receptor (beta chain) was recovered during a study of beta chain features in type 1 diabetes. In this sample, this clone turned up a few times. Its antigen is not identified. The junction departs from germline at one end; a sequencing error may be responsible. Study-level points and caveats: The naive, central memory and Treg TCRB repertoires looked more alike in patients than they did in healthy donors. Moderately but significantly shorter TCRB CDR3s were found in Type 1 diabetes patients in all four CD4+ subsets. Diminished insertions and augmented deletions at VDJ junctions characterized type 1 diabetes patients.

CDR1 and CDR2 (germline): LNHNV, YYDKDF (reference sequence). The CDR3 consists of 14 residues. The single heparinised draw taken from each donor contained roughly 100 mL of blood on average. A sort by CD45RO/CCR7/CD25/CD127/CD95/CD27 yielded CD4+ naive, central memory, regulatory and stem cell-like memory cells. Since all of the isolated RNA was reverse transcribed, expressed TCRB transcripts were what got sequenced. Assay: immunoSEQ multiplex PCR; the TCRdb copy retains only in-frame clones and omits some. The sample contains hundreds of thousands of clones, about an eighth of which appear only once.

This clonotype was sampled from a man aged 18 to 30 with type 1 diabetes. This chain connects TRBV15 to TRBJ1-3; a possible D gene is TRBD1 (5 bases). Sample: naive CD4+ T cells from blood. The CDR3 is CATSRDRGASGTGF. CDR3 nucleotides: TGTGCCACCAGCAGAGATCGGGGCGCTTCCGGAACGGGTTTT.